Below, 29 T cell receptor beta chains from the same sample are listed, as sequenced in a study of neurological immune-mediated disorders. MiXCR, applied by TCRdb to the 5' RACE reads, yields one record per CDR3 protein. The table records about 55,000 distinct CDR3 sequences, about 4.1% of them present only once. The sequenced material came from PBMCs. The receptors come from a man in his 60s with multiple sclerosis.

The sample holds a few counts of this clonotype. The V and J genes are TRBV7-2 and TRBJ2-1; 8 bases match TRBD2. With 3 bases clipped from V and 6 bases from J, the junction kept 4 bases outside the gene matches. Germline V lookup: CDR1 SGHTA, CDR2 FQGNSA. CDR3 length: 14 amino acids. CDR3 sequence reads: CASSFTGTSNEQFF. Written as DNA, the CDR3 is TGTGCCAGCAGCTTTACCGGGACTAGCAATGAGCAGTTCTTC. The whole variable domain, remainder taken from reference TRBV7-2 and TRBJ2-1, is GAGVSQSPSNKVTEKGKDVELRCDPISGHTALYWYRQSLGQGLEFLIYFQGNSAPDKSGLPSDRFSAERTGGSVSTLTIQRTQQEDSAVYLCASSFTGTSNEQFFGPGTRLTVL.

This clonotype has at least ten counts. V is TRBV20-1 and J is TRBJ2-1; no reliable D call. Trimming shortened V by 3 bases and J by 1 base, and 7 bases separated the two germline ends. This CDR3 comprises 13 residues. Germline V gene sequence: CDR1 DFQATT, CDR2 SNEGSKA (reference sequence). This CDR3 is CSARKTSYNEQFF. The DNA for the CDR3 is TGCAGTGCTAGGAAGACTTCCTACAATGAGCAGTTCTTC.

This clonotype was seen repeatedly, ten times or more. V is TRBV5-5 and J is TRBJ1-4; D uncertain. In germline, CDR1 is SGHKS, CDR2 YYEKEE (reference sequence). V was cut by 0 bases and J by 6 bases, with 12 bases left in between. This CDR3 comprises 15 residues. The CDR3 protein is CASSLVPGSDEKLFF. For the CDR3, the DNA is TGTGCCAGCAGCTTGGTTCCCGGCTCGGATGAAAAACTGTTTTTT.

This clonotype has at least ten counts. This sequence joins TRBV5-1 and TRBJ1-2; D gene uncertain. Germline CDR1 reads SGHRS; CDR2 reads YFSETQ. With 0 bases removed from V and 4 bases from J, the gap between germline ends came to 7 bases. CDR3 length equals 13 residues. The CDR3 region is CASSLEPLYGYTF. DNA for the CDR3: TGCGCCAGCAGCTTGGAACCCCTCTATGGCTACACCTTC.

This clonotype was recorded many times. V is TRBV2 and J is TRBJ1-5; no reliable D call. Per the germline V gene, CDR1 is SNHLY and CDR2 is FYNNEI. V shed 0 bases and J shed 5 bases, with 5 bases lying between them. There are 13 residues in the CDR3. This CDR3 reads CASSEAWDQPQHF. In DNA, the CDR3 is TGTGCCAGCAGTGAAGCCTGGGATCAGCCCCAGCATTTT.

This clonotype was seen repeatedly, ten times or more. The genes are TRBV7-2 and TRBJ2-7; 11 bases line up with TRBD2. Per germline, CDR1 SGHTA and CDR2 FQGNSA. With V trimmed by 2 bases and J by 5 bases, 11 bases remained unmatched. CDR3 length: 17 amino acids. The CDR3 DNA sequence: TGTGCCAGCAGCTTACCCTTCCTTAGCGGGAGGGACGACGAGCAGTACTTC. Translated: CASSLPFLSGRDDEQYF.

This clonotype showed up many times. The chain joins TRBV6-4 to TRBJ2-1; 10 bases fit TRBD2. The V gene end was trimmed by 6 bases and the J gene end by 7 bases; junction bases not matched to a gene: 9. Germline V CDR1 and CDR2: MRHNA, SNTAGT. The CDR3 sequence is 15 residues long. The CDR3 DNA reads as TGTGCCAGCAGCCCCGGGACTAGCGAGTCAAATGAGCAGTTCTTC. Protein sequence: CASSPGTSESNEQFF.

This clonotype was recorded many times. The rearrangement links TRBV2 to TRBJ2-4; TRBD1 might be the D (6 bases). Trimming pared 5 bases from V and 2 bases from J, leaving 10 bases between. Germline values: CDR1 SNHLY, CDR2 FYNNEI. The CDR3 is 14 amino acids. The CDR3 here is CASSPTGSKNIQYF. For the CDR3, the DNA is TGTGCCAGCAGTCCCACAGGGTCCAAAAACATTCAGTACTTC.

This clonotype was observed many times. This chain connects TRBV12-3 or TRBV12-4 to TRBJ2-3, with 7 bases that match TRBD2. Trimming at V came to 7 bases and at J to 4 bases, leaving 8 bases not matched to a gene. The CDR3 spans 14 residues. The CDR3 region is CASTWRERSDTQYF. CDR3 in DNA: TGTGCCAGCACCTGGCGGGAGAGATCAGATACGCAGTATTTT.

In this sample, this clonotype turned up many times. CDR3 sequence: CASDRGSYEQYF. As DNA, the CDR3 is TGTGCCAGCGACCGGGGTAGCTACGAGCAGTACTTC. The rearrangement joins TRBV2 to TRBJ2-7; possibly TRBD2 for D (5 bases). V lost 8 bases and J 3 bases, leaving 11 bases between the germline ends. The CDR3 sequence is 12 residues long. The V gene's germline CDR1 is SNHLY and CDR2 FYNNEI. Looking up the rest from reference TRBV2 and TRBJ2-7 gives the full variable domain: EPEVTQTPSHQVTQMGQEVILRCVPISNHLYFYWYRQILGQKVEFLVSFYNNEISEKSEIFDDQFSVERPDGSNFTLKIRSTKLEDSAMYFCASDRGSYEQYFGPGTRLTVT.

J is TRBJ1-1 and V is TRBV5-1; 7 bases are shared with TRBD1. There are 15 residues in the CDR3. V lost 4 bases and J lost 0; bases outside the gene matches: 6. Germline V CDR1 and CDR2: SGHRS, YFSETQ. In DNA, the CDR3 is TGCGCCAGCAGCCTGGGGACAGCTGTGAACACTGAAGCTTTCTTT. It is translated as CASSLGTAVNTEAFF. Looking up the rest from reference TRBV5-1 and TRBJ1-1 gives the full variable domain: KAGVTQTPRYLIKTRGQQVTLSCSPISGHRSVSWYQQTPGQGLQFLFEYFSETQRNKGNFPGRFSGRQFSNSRSEMNVSTLELGDSALYLCASSLGTAVNTEAFFGQGTRLTVV.

This clonotype was seen at least ten times. V is TRBV20-1 and J is TRBJ1-1; the D is unclear. The ends were cut back, 7 bases at V and 11 bases at J, with 14 bases in the middle. Germline values: CDR1 DFQATT, CDR2 SNEGSKA (reference sequence). The CDR3 is made up of 10 amino acids. CDR3 DNA sequence: TGCAGTGTATGGCGGGTTTTTGCTTTCTTT. This encodes CSVWRVFAFF.

This clonotype was seen repeatedly, ten times or more. The V call is TRBV6-6, the J call TRBJ1-3, with D tentatively TRBD1 (6 bases). Trimming removed 2 bases at V and 0 bases at J, with 11 bases between. The CDR3 runs to 16 residues. The V gene's germline CDR1 is MNHNY and CDR2 SVGAGI (reference sequence). The CDR3 loop is CASSYADRLSGNTIYF. The CDR3 region has the DNA TGTGCCAGCAGTTACGCCGACAGGCTCTCTGGAAACACCATATATTTT.

This clonotype was seen ten or more times. The chain combines TRBV5-1 with TRBJ1-5, with D unresolved. Germline values: CDR1 SGHRS, CDR2 YFSETQ. V lost 0 bases to trimming and J lost 5 bases, with 6 bases between them. The CDR3 is made up of 13 amino acids. The CDR3 sequence is CASSLAPDQPQHF. CDR3 bases: TGCGCCAGCAGCTTGGCCCCCGATCAGCCCCAGCATTTT.

The sample holds many counts of this clonotype. The V and J genes are TRBV20-1 and TRBJ1-2; D not certain. There are 12 residues in the CDR3. The germline V gene encodes CDR1 DFQATT and CDR2 SNEGSKA (reference sequence). With 6 bases removed from V and 8 bases from J, the gap between germline ends came to 16 bases. In DNA, the CDR3 is TGCAGTGCCCCGGATCTGGTGGGGGGCTACACCTTC. Encoded protein: CSAPDLVGGYTF.

The table lists this clonotype with many counts. The CDR3 loop reads CASSLLADDTEAFF. In nucleotides, the CDR3 is TGCGCCAGCAGCTTGCTGGCTGACGACACTGAAGCTTTCTTT. This sequence joins TRBV5-1 and TRBJ1-1; D is ambiguous. Trimming removed 1 base at V and 3 bases at J, with 10 bases between. The germline gives CDR1 SGHRS, CDR2 YFSETQ. The CDR3 contains 14 residues. The full variable domain, its missing parts supplied by reference TRBV5-1 and TRBJ1-1, is KAGVTQTPRYLIKTRGQQVTLSCSPISGHRSVSWYQQTPGQGLQFLFEYFSETQRNKGNFPGRFSGRQFSNSRSEMNVSTLELGDSALYLCASSLLADDTEAFFGQGTRLTVV.

As concerns this clonotype: A much larger clone is a single base away; this may be a read error. This chain links TRBV10-1 with TRBJ2-3, with D possibly being TRBD1 or TRBD2 (6 bases each). The CDR3 runs to 15 residues. V gave up 3 bases and J gave up 4 bases, with 14 bases separating them. In germline, CDR1 is WNHNN, CDR2 SYGVQD (reference sequence). The CDR3 DNA reads as TGCGCCAGCAGTGACAACCCGGGGGCCGCAGATACGCAGTATTTT. Translation: CASSDNPGAADTQYF.

This chain connects TRBV10-2 to TRBJ2-7; D not certain. From germline, CDR1 is WSHSY and CDR2 SAAADI. The CDR3 is 12 residues long. Trimming pared 6 bases from V and 3 bases from J, leaving 9 bases between. CDR3 nucleotides: TGCGCCAGCAGCCTTAACGTCTACGAGCAGTACTTC. Its translation is CASSLNVYEQYF.

This clonotype occurred many times. In nucleotides, the CDR3 is TGCAGTGCTAGCGCGGTAGCGGGGGAAGAGACCCAGTACTTC. Its translation is CSASAVAGEETQYF. The chain is built from TRBV20-1 and TRBJ2-5; 9 bases line up with TRBD2. Looked up from germline, CDR1 is DFQATT and CDR2 is SNEGSKA (reference sequence). The CDR3 is 14 amino acids. Trimming took 3 bases from V and 3 from J; bases not matched to a gene: 5.

This clonotype occurred many times. The chain has TRBV20-1 and TRBJ2-5; D possibly corresponds to TRBD1 (7 bases). CDR1 and CDR2 (germline): DFQATT, SNEGSKA (reference sequence). Trimming shortened V by 6 bases and J by 4 bases, and 18 bases separated the two germline ends. The CDR3 has 14 residues. The CDR3 sequence is CSAGRQGSRETQYF. CDR3 bases: TGCAGTGCCGGGAGACAGGGTAGCCGAGAGACCCAGTACTTC.

This clonotype showed up many times. The V gene is TRBV3-1, the J gene TRBJ1-1, with 11 bases aligning to TRBD1. This CDR3 contains 14 residues. Germline V CDR1 and CDR2: LGHDT, YNNKEL (reference sequence). V gave up 2 bases and J gave up 10 bases; unmatched junction bases: 6. The DNA of the CDR3 is TGTGCCAGCAGCCAACCGGGACAGGGGGTGGCAGCTTTCTTT. Encoded protein: CASSQPGQGVAAFF.

The rearrangement joins TRBV20-1 to TRBJ2-7, with D unclear. The CDR3 loop spans 13 amino acids. CDR1 DFQATT and CDR2 SNEGSKA come from the germline V gene (reference sequence). The germline V and J ends were trimmed by 1 base and 4 bases, with 11 bases remaining between them. The CDR3 protein is CSARAPVGYEQYF. The DNA for the CDR3 is TGCAGTGCTAGAGCTCCGGTGGGATACGAGCAGTACTTC.

This clonotype was seen at least ten times. This sequence joins TRBV11-1 and TRBJ2-1, with a weak D call TRBD2 (7 bases). This CDR3 comprises 17 residues. Germline V gene sequence: CDR1 SGHAT, CDR2 FQDESV (reference sequence). The V and J ends lost 1 base and 4 bases respectively, with 17 bases between them. The CDR3 reads CASSLGDGRGLYNEQFF. CDR3 nucleotide sequence: TGTGCCAGCAGCTTAGGCGATGGGCGGGGGCTGTACAATGAGCAGTTCTTC.

This clonotype has at least ten counts. V usage is TRBV3-1 and J usage is TRBJ2-2, with D hard to call. The CDR3 is 15 amino acids. V lost 4 bases and J 7 bases, leaving 16 bases between the germline ends. Looked up from germline, CDR1 is LGHDT and CDR2 is YNNKEL (reference sequence). The CDR3 DNA reads TGTGCCAGCAGCCGATCCACCTCTTATAGCGGGGAGCTGTTTTTT. It yields the protein CASSRSTSYSGELFF.

This clonotype was seen repeatedly, ten times or more. The chain joins TRBV20-1 to TRBJ1-1, with a tentative D call TRBD1 (5 bases). The germline gives CDR1 DFQATT, CDR2 SNEGSKA (reference sequence). V lost 1 base to trimming and J lost 6 bases, with 12 bases between them. The CDR3 contains 13 residues. DNA of the CDR3: TGCAGTGCTAGAGGGGGCCTTTCCGCTGAAGCTTTCTTT. Amino acid sequence: CSARGGLSAEAFF.

In this sample, this clonotype turned up many times. The chain couples TRBV6-6 to TRBJ2-1; TRBD2 matches 9 bases. This CDR3 spans 17 amino acids. V shed 7 bases and J 7 bases; nucleotides not matched to a gene: 17. Germline values: CDR1 MNHNY, CDR2 SVGAGI (reference sequence). CDR3 in DNA: TGTGCCAGCACCCTACTAACTCGAGCGGGGGGCGGGAATGAGCAGTTCTTC. Protein product: CASTLLTRAGGGNEQFF.

This clonotype showed up many times. The rearrangement uses TRBV28 and TRBJ2-2; weak D call: TRBD1 (5 bases). The V gene lost 3 bases and the J gene lost 5 bases, with 7 bases spanning the gap. This CDR3 comprises 13 residues. Germline V gives CDR1 MDHEN, CDR2 SYDVKM. This CDR3 is CASSFPGTGELFF. Here the CDR3 DNA reads TGTGCCAGCAGTTTCCCAGGGACCGGGGAGCTGTTTTTT.

There are many counts of this clonotype. The rearrangement links TRBV6-6 to TRBJ2-7; 13 positions agree with TRBD2. The CDR3 sequence is 15 residues long. Looked up from germline, CDR1 is MNHNY and CDR2 is SVGAGI (reference sequence). V lost 6 bases and J lost 5; bases outside the gene matches: 7. The DNA for the CDR3 is TGTGCCAGCAGACATGGACTAGCGGGGGAAAACGAGCAGTACTTC. Residues: CASRHGLAGENEQYF.

This clonotype came up many times. V and J are TRBV20-1 and TRBJ1-1, with 7 bases matching TRBD1. The CDR3 length is 13 residues. Germline trimming cut 4 bases from V and 1 base from J; bases unmatched to any gene: 3. Germline V gives CDR1 DFQATT, CDR2 SNEGSKA (reference sequence). The CDR3 DNA follows: TGCAGTGCTACCGGGACAGCGAACACTGAAGCTTTCTTT. Translated, it gives CSATGTANTEAFF.